The 8 T cell receptor beta chains listed next were all sequenced from one sample in a study of blood T cell repertoires in COVID-19. Sequencing used immunoSEQ multiplex PCR; TCRdb keeps in-frame clones, though not all of them. The sample holds 45,000 to 60,000 clones, about four fifths seen once. Sample: peripheral blood. The receptors derive from an older woman with acute or convalescent COVID-19.

This clone showed up just a few times. The rearrangement links TRBV30 to TRBJ1-6, with 8 bases aligning to TRBD1. Germline-derived CDR1 and CDR2 are GTSNPN and SVGIG (reference sequence). The CDR3 sequence is 15 residues long. Unmatched junction bases numbered 6, after V lost 8 bases and J lost 0 bases. DNA for the CDR3: TGTGCCGCCCGACAGGGGCCCTCCTATAATTCACCCCTCCACTTT. Protein: CAARQGPSYNSPLHF.

The rearrangement links TRBV5-4 to TRBJ2-7; tentatively, D is TRBD1 (5 bases). The germline gives CDR1 SGHNT, CDR2 YYREEE (reference sequence). The CDR3 has 14 residues. Trimming left V 0 bases short and J 0 bases short, with 7 bases between. This chain's CDR3 is CASSLDRSSYEQYF. The CDR3 DNA is TGTGCCAGCAGCTTGGACAGGAGCTCCTACGAGCAGTACTTC.

A few counts support this clone. The CDR3 reads CASSLAGLYSNQPQHF. The CDR3, as DNA: TGTGCCAGCAGCTTAGCGGGGCTTTATAGCAATCAGCCCCAGCATTTT. The chain carries TRBV7-8 and TRBJ1-5; weak D call: TRBD1 (5 bases). V was clipped by 0 bases and J by 0 bases, with 9 bases between them. The CDR3 has 16 amino acids. Germline CDR1 is SGHVS and CDR2 is FQNEAQ.

The gene calls are TRBV6-5 and TRBJ1-5; TRBD1 agrees at 8 bases. Germline assignment: CDR1 MNHEY and CDR2 SVGAGI. CDR3 length: 13 residues. V was clipped by 8 bases and J by 5 bases; unmatched bases: 5. This CDR3 reads CASGGQGDQPQHF. The CDR3 DNA reads TGTGCCAGCGGAGGACAGGGCGATCAGCCCCAGCATTTT.

A remark on this clone: One end of the junction fails to match germline, which may point to a read error. The V call is TRBV4-1, the J call TRBJ2-6; no definite D call. This CDR3 region has 17 residues. In germline, CDR1 is MGHRA, CDR2 YSYEKL. DNA for the CDR3: TGCGCCAGCACCCAAGTTGTGCGGAGCTCTGGGGCCAACGTCCTGACTTTC. The encoded protein is CASTQVVRSSGANVLTF.

There are a few counts of this clone. This chain connects TRBV19 to TRBJ1-2; D might be TRBD1 (5 bases). Germline CDR1 reads LNHDA; CDR2 reads SQIVND (reference sequence). V shed 10 bases and J shed 4 bases, with 25 bases lying between them. The CDR3 is 16 residues long. Written as DNA, the CDR3 is TGTGCCACTACTGGTTGGGGCTCGGGCCATACCTATGGCTACACCTTC. Residues: CATTGWGSGHTYGYTF. The full variable domain, its missing parts supplied by reference TRBV19 and TRBJ1-2, is DGGITQSPKYLFRKEGQNVTLSCEQNLNHDAMYWYRQDPGQGLRLIYYSQIVNDFQKGDIAEGYSVSREKKESFPLTVTSAQKNPTAFYLCATTGWGSGHTYGYTFGSGTRLTVV.

The V gene is TRBV2, the J gene TRBJ1-5; the match to TRBD1 covers 7 bases. This CDR3 spans 13 amino acids. V shed 7 bases, J shed 5 bases, and the junction held 5 bases outside the gene matches. Germline V gene sequence: CDR1 SNHLY, CDR2 FYNNEI. The CDR3 DNA reads TGTGCCAGCACCCGGGACAGAGATCAGCCCCAGCATTTT. It translates to CASTRDRDQPQHF.

V gene TRBV10-2 combines with J gene TRBJ2-3, with 9 nucleotides matching TRBD2. The trim removed 2 bases at V and 7 bases at J, leaving 7 bases unmatched. CDR3 length equals 15 residues. The germline CDR1 and CDR2 sequences are WSHSY and SAAADI. The CDR3 loop reads CASSEGSGSSHTQYF. The CDR3, as DNA: TGCGCCAGCAGTGAGGGTAGCGGGAGTTCCCATACGCAGTATTTT.